This T cell receptor (beta chain) was sequenced for a study of control samples from healthy donors and cancer patients. Clones were sequenced by immunoSEQ multiplex PCR, and TCRdb holds only the in-frame ones, with some missing. This table has around 130,000 clones, about 95% appearing once. The TCR comes from a man aged 30 to 39 in good health. Sequencing was carried out using blood.

The CDR3 loop is CASSQDVNTGELFF. DNA for the CDR3: TGCGCCAGCAGCCAAGATGTGAACACCGGGGAGCTGTTTTTT. This sequence joins TRBV4-3 and TRBJ2-2; D not resolved. The CDR3 has 14 residues. The germline V gene has CDR1 LGHNA and CDR2 YSLEER. V was cut by 0 bases and J by 1 base, with 3 bases left in between.